This T cell receptor (beta chain) originates from a study of T cell responses to AZD1222 COVID-19 vaccine (dated by TCRdb to about 2021). As for the study more broadly: Because spike-specific TCR depth and breadth did not differ between the two schedules, AZD1222 recipients who got a second dose at roughly 4 weeks were pooled with those who got a second dose at roughly 12 weeks. Trial participants were enrolled by age into 18-55, 56-69 and 70-plus year subgroups, with about 150, 27 and 61 TCR-sequenced participants respectively. A total of over 230 trial participants underwent TCR sequencing, of whom 200 to 220 had received two doses of AZD1222 and approximately 26 had received two doses of the MenACWY control vaccine.

This specimen's time point label, per the study, means: baseline before first vaccination. Vaccinee samples came from UK trials COV001 and COV002, including a single-blind randomized controlled phase 2/3 trial of AZD1222 (ChAdOx1 nCoV-19) in healthy adults. For TCRbeta chain sequencing, PBMC samples from trial participants were taken at day 0 and at day 28 after the second dose. As to this clone: It lacks a known antigen. No base-level quality is on record; no much larger clone is a single base apart.

The cysteine opens and the phenylalanine closes a CDR3 of 13 amino acids. The sequence is cut down to CDR3 DNA, 39 bases in frame from base 1. CDR1 SNHLY and CDR2 FYNNEI were looked up in the germline V gene. The trim is 2 bases for V and 10 bases for J, with a gap of 12 bases between the germline ends. Beyond this particular receptor, the publication reports: Conclusions about previously exposed vaccinees are limited, since just a handful of AZD1222 recipients were seropositive for SARS-CoV-2 at baseline. Participants were mostly white British and included more females than males, and it was suggested by the authors that clonal diversity may have been underestimated. After two AZD1222 doses, both the breadth and the depth of spike-specific TCRs were significantly higher than at day 0 and than in MenACWY recipients. The whole spike protein was spanned by vaccine-associated CD4 TCRs, and dominant responses were seen in regions 160-218 and 743-854. Reportedly, close to half of the unique spike-specific TCRs recognized epitopes lying outside the regions that are mutated in the B.1.351 and B.1.1.7 variants. The 56-69-year group was small, and its depth increase did not reach significance, likely because of low power. Because no samples from the day 14 peak response were available, repertoires could be characterized only after the peak T cell response.

The CDR3 regions of human TCRbeta chains were analyzed by immunosequencing. The study's processing was this. TCRs in the repertoires were compared against a reference library of SARS-CoV-2-specific TCRs that had been generated with the MIRA antigen-specificity platform. Breadth meant the fraction of unique TCRs that were SARS-CoV-2-associated, whereas depth meant the fraction of total T cells that were SARS-CoV-2-associated. Each spike-specific TCR was assigned to its reactive spike region and to a CD4 or CD8 class using the MIRA data. Log10-transformed breadth and depth values were compared by one-way ANOVA with Sidak's multiple comparisons tests. Here the immuneACCESS table is served through TCRdb, limited to in-frame sequences with V and J called. Missing clones are a known gap in these copies; in checked studies unresolved V genes cover under half, and the rest lacks a known reason. V and J calls plus clone size are reproduced from that table; the DNA served to infer D and trimming. The sample has about 110,000 clones on record, about 90% of them singletons. The top ten clonotypes cover about 10% of the sample.

The clonotype originates from an adult in good health. This receptor chain uses TRBV2 and TRBJ1-5, with no D gene named confidently. The sample was peripheral blood, taken on day 0 of AZD1222 vaccination. The CDR3 has the sequence CASSEFLHSPQHF. The nucleotides read TGTGCCAGCAGTGAATTTCTACACAGTCCCCAGCATTTT.